The 27 T cell receptor beta chains below all came from one sample that was sequenced in a study of CD8 T cells in Susac syndrome. Reverse transcription of roughly 0.5 to 1 ug RNA was performed with random hexamers. TCRdb passed the immunoSEQ multiplex PCR reads through MiXCR, listing each CDR3 protein once. The sample shows about 210,000 distinct CDR3 sequences, over 90% of them seen only once. The material sequenced was CD4+ T cells from PBMCs. The receptors shown here come from a human donor with multiple sclerosis.

The chain combines TRBV30 with TRBJ1-6, with TRBD1 identical over 10 bases. In germline, CDR1 is GTSNPN, CDR2 SVGIG (reference sequence). This CDR3 is built from 13 residues. Trimming removed 5 bases from V and 7 bases from J; junction bases left unmatched: 2. The CDR3 nucleotides are TGTGCCTGGGAGGGACAGGGGAATTCACCCCTCCACTTT. Encoded protein: CAWEGQGNSPLHF. Variable domain in full (rest from reference TRBV30 and TRBJ1-6): SQTIHQWPATLVQPVGSPLSLECTVEGTSNPNLYWYRQAAGRGLQLLFYSVGIGQISSEVPQNLSASRPQDRQFILSSKKLLLSDSGFYLCAWEGQGNSPLHFGNGTRLTVT.

The rearrangement links TRBV9 to TRBJ2-5; D might be TRBD2 (5 bases). This CDR3 is built from 13 residues. Germline CDR1 is SGDLS and CDR2 is YYNGEE. V was pared by 1 base and J by 5 bases, with 9 bases between. CDR3 in amino acids: CASSVTAAETQYF. DNA for the CDR3: TGTGCCAGCAGCGTAACAGCGGCGGAGACCCAGTACTTC.

The V gene is TRBV6-6, the J gene TRBJ2-7; D tentatively fits TRBD1 or TRBD2 (5 bases each). The CDR3 spans 14 residues. The germline CDR1 and CDR2 sequences are MNHNY and SVGAGI (reference sequence). V was trimmed by 3 bases and J by 3 bases, leaving 12 bases between them. CDR3 in amino acids: CASSYGREYYEQYF. CDR3 sequence (DNA): TGTGCCAGCAGTTATGGCAGGGAGTACTACGAGCAGTACTTC.

V usage is TRBV30 and J usage is TRBJ2-2, with D possibly being TRBD2 (7 bases). CDR3 length: 14 amino acids. CDR1 and CDR2 (germline): GTSNPN, SVGIG (reference sequence). Trimming left V 8 bases short and J 4 bases short, with 17 bases between. The CDR3, as DNA: TGTGCCCGGGAGGCAGGGGCCCTCACCGGGGAGCTGTTTTTT. The encoded protein is CAREAGALTGELFF.

This clonotype was picked up a small number of times. In DNA form, the CDR3 reads TGTGCCAGCAGCTCCTCCGGGAGGGCGGAGCAGTACTTC. Translated, it gives CASSSSGRAEQYF. The chain has TRBV7-2 and TRBJ2-7; TRBD2 aligns across 8 bases. Germline-derived CDR1 and CDR2 are SGHTA and FQGNSA. J gave up 7 bases and V 4 bases, and 6 bases lay outside the gene matches. The CDR3 has 13 residues.

Remarks on this clonotype: A read error may produce the germline difference seen at one junction end. The chain recombines TRBV6-2 or TRBV6-3 with TRBJ2-2; perhaps TRBD1 as D (7 bases). This CDR3 has 15 residues. Germline V lookup: CDR1 MNHEY, CDR2 SVGEGT. The CDR3 loop is CAAKRTTGDTGELFF. CDR3 nucleotides: TGTGCCGCCAAGCGGACTACAGGGGACACGGGGGAGCTGTTTTTT.

The chain joins TRBV2 to TRBJ1-2, with D perhaps matching TRBD1 (5 bases). The CDR3 is made up of 14 amino acids. Germline CDR1 SNHLY, CDR2 FYNNEI. The V gene lost 8 bases and the J gene lost 4 bases, with 17 bases spanning the gap. The CDR3 DNA is TGTGCCAGCCTGGGGCCAACCGCTTCCTATGGCTACACCTTC. The encoded protein is CASLGPTASYGYTF.

This rearrangement joins TRBV25-1 to TRBJ1-2; D is ambiguous. The CDR3 totals 13 residues. Germline lookup yields CDR1 MGHDK and CDR2 SYGVNS. V gave up 5 bases and J gave up 1 base, with 8 bases separating them. The CDR3 region has the DNA TGTGCCAGCAGTCAGGCAGATAACTATGGCTACACCTTC. Translation: CASSQADNYGYTF.

The rearrangement links TRBV12-3 or TRBV12-4 to TRBJ2-2; D tentatively reads TRBD1 or TRBD2 (5 bases each). This CDR3 spans 14 amino acids. V gave up 2 bases and J gave up 7 bases, with 11 bases separating them. The CDR3, as DNA: TGTGCCAGCAGTTTAAATGGGGGTCACGGGGAGCTGTTTTTT. It yields the protein CASSLNGGHGELFF.

The rearrangement uses TRBV7-9 and TRBJ2-3, with D perhaps being TRBD1 or TRBD2 (5 bases each). Trimming took 1 base from V and 4 from J, leaving 12 bases between them. Germline V lookup: CDR1 SEHNR, CDR2 FQNEAQ (reference sequence). This CDR3 has 15 residues. CDR3: CASSLVRGFPDTQYF. The DNA for the CDR3 is TGTGCCAGCAGCTTAGTGAGGGGATTCCCAGATACGCAGTATTTT.

CDR3 coding DNA: TGTGCCAGCATTCCGACAGGCACCTATGGCTACACCTTC. It yields the protein CASIPTGTYGYTF. The chain joins TRBV6-1 to TRBJ1-2, with D possibly matching TRBD1 (6 bases). The CDR3 length is 13 residues. Trimming removed 7 bases at V and 4 bases at J, with 13 bases between. Looked up from germline, CDR1 is MNHNS and CDR2 is SASEGT.

The chain uses TRBV29-1 and TRBJ2-5; D remains ambiguous. V was cut by 4 bases and J by 5 bases, with 11 bases left in between. Germline lookup yields CDR1 SQVTM and CDR2 ANQGSEA. This CDR3 region has 12 residues. CDR3 loop: CSVALVSETQYF. DNA of the CDR3: TGCAGCGTTGCCCTAGTATCGGAGACCCAGTACTTC.

The gene calls are TRBV4-2 and TRBJ2-3; unclear D gene. This CDR3 is built from 14 residues. Germline CDR1 is LGHNA and CDR2 is YNFKEQ. V dropped 1 base and J dropped 5 bases, with 10 bases sitting between them. The CDR3: CASSQGNNRDTQYF. For the CDR3, the DNA is TGTGCCAGCAGCCAAGGAAATAATCGAGATACGCAGTATTTT.

The J gene is TRBJ1-3, the V gene TRBV23-1, with 7 bases lining up with TRBD1. TRBV23-1 is classed as an ORF, of uncertain function. The CDR3 runs to 15 residues. The V and J ends lost 10 bases and 4 bases, in that order; junction bases with no gene match: 13. The CDR3 reads CANFSLRGLGNTIYF. The CDR3 nucleotides read TGCGCCAACTTCTCTTTAAGGGGGCTCGGAAACACCATATATTTT.

The chain links TRBV29-1 to TRBJ2-5; a weak D match, TRBD2 (5 bases). This CDR3 has 14 amino acids. Trimming took 3 bases from V and 4 from J, leaving 15 bases between them. Looked up from germline, CDR1 is SQVTM and CDR2 is ANQGSEA. CDR3 residues: CSVERGSVGETQYF. The CDR3 DNA follows: TGCAGCGTTGAGCGAGGTAGCGTCGGAGAGACCCAGTACTTC. The whole variable domain, filled in from reference TRBV29-1 and TRBJ2-5, reads SAVISQKPSRDICQRGTSLTIQCQVDSQVTMMFWYRQQPGQSLTLIATANQGSEATYESGFVIDKFPISRPNLTFSTLTVSNMSPEDSSIYLCSVERGSVGETQYFGPGTRLLVL.

The V and J genes are TRBV27 and TRBJ1-5; perhaps TRBD1 as D (5 bases). The V gene lost 6 bases and the J gene lost 4 bases, with 16 bases spanning the gap. The CDR3 runs to 15 residues. Germline V gene sequence: CDR1 MNHEY, CDR2 SMNVEV (reference sequence). This CDR3 reads CASSRTDSLNQPQHF. As DNA, the CDR3 is TGTGCCAGCAGCCGGACCGACAGCCTAAATCAGCCCCAGCATTTT.

The genes are TRBV6-2 or TRBV6-3 and TRBJ1-2; D ambiguous. The CDR3 has 14 amino acids. Germline V CDR1 and CDR2: MNHEY, SVGEGT. Trimming took 6 bases from V and 7 from J, leaving 18 bases between them. The CDR3 reads CASSATGSRSGYTF. The DNA for the CDR3 is TGTGCCAGCAGCGCTACGGGCTCTCGATCTGGCTACACCTTC.

This chain links TRBV7-2 with TRBJ2-3, with unresolved D. The germline V and J ends were trimmed by 3 bases and 0 bases, with 7 bases remaining between them. Germline CDR1 reads SGHTA; CDR2 reads FQGNSA. This CDR3 is 14 amino acids long. In DNA form, the CDR3 reads TGTGCCAGCAGCTTCGGGCTTAGCACAGATACGCAGTATTTT. Encoded protein: CASSFGLSTDTQYF. Looking up the rest from reference TRBV7-2 and TRBJ2-3 gives the full variable domain: GAGVSQSPSNKVTEKGKDVELRCDPISGHTALYWYRQSLGQGLEFLIYFQGNSAPDKSGLPSDRFSAERTGGSVSTLTIQRTQQEDSAVYLCASSFGLSTDTQYFGPGTRLTVL.

The chain uses TRBV30 and TRBJ2-6; D unresolved. The V gene's germline CDR1 is GTSNPN and CDR2 SVGIG (reference sequence). The V end lost 4 bases, the J end lost 0 bases, and 10 bases lay between the germline ends. The CDR3 has 15 residues. CDR3 amino acids: CAWTIRLSGANVLTF. The DNA for the CDR3 is TGTGCCTGGACAATTAGGCTCTCTGGGGCCAACGTCCTGACTTTC.

V and J are TRBV27 and TRBJ1-6; no clear D gene. Trimming left V 0 bases short and J 7 bases short, with 10 bases between. Germline CDR1 reads MNHEY; CDR2 reads SMNVEV (reference sequence). This CDR3 is built from 15 residues. The DNA of the CDR3 is TGTGCCAGCAGTTTATCCCCGGGTGCCAATTCACCCCTCCACTTT. Amino acids: CASSLSPGANSPLHF.

The chain joins TRBV29-1 to TRBJ1-2; unclear D gene. Germline values: CDR1 SQVTM, CDR2 ANQGSEA. Trimming stripped 5 bases from V and 1 base from J, with 11 bases between. This CDR3 region has 13 residues. CDR3 region: CSVTASDNYGYTF. Written as DNA, the CDR3 is TGCAGCGTTACCGCAAGCGATAACTATGGCTACACCTTC.

The V and J genes are TRBV2 and TRBJ2-6, with D unclear. Germline V CDR1 and CDR2: SNHLY, FYNNEI. Trimming stripped 0 bases from V and 1 base from J, with 10 bases between. The CDR3 runs 17 residues. The CDR3, as DNA: TGTGCCAGCAGTGAAGCGGCCACACCGTCTGGGGCCAACGTCCTGACTTTC. Translated: CASSEAATPSGANVLTF.

The J gene is TRBJ2-2, the V gene TRBV7-3, with TRBD1 as a possible D gene (5 bases). The germline CDR1 and CDR2 sequences are SGHTA and FQGTGA. The CDR3 is made up of 14 amino acids. V lost 2 bases to trimming and J lost 5 bases, with 9 bases between them. CDR3 in DNA: TGTGCCAGCAGCTTATCCGGACAAACCGGGGAGCTGTTTTTT. Its protein product is CASSLSGQTGELFF.

Here the CDR3 DNA reads TGTGCCAGCACCCCAACTGGACGGGCATACGAGCAGTACGTC. Translating it yields CASTPTGRAYEQYV. The rearrangement joins TRBV5-6 to TRBJ2-7; D gene uncertain. Looked up from germline, CDR1 is SGHDT and CDR2 is YYEEEE. V was clipped by 6 bases and J by 4 bases, with 17 bases between them. The CDR3 has 14 residues.

This sequence joins TRBV20-1 and TRBJ1-1; D remains ambiguous. CDR1 is DFQATT, CDR2 SNEGSKA, per germline (reference sequence). The CDR3 extends over 14 amino acids. The germline V and J ends were trimmed by 4 bases and 0 bases, with 12 bases remaining between them. The CDR3 DNA reads as TGCAGTGCTACCGGGTCTTCGATGAACACTGAAGCTTTCTTT. Amino acids: CSATGSSMNTEAFF.

The rearrangement links TRBV7-8 to TRBJ2-6; maybe TRBD1 (6 bases). V was cut by 8 bases and J by 4 bases, with 12 bases left in between. From germline, CDR1 is SGHVS and CDR2 FQNEAQ. This CDR3 region has 14 residues. This chain's CDR3 is CASQTGPGANVLTF. In DNA, the CDR3 is TGTGCCAGCCAAACAGGGCCCGGGGCCAACGTCCTGACTTTC. Drawing the rest from reference TRBV7-8 and TRBJ2-6, the complete variable domain is GAGVSQSPRYKVAKRGQDVALRCDPISGHVSLFWYQQALGQGPEFLTYFQNEAQLDKSGLPSDRFFAERPEGSVSTLKIQRTQQEDSAVYLCASQTGPGANVLTFGAGSRLTVL.

V is TRBV3-1 and J is TRBJ1-1, with a tentative D call TRBD1 (6 bases). This CDR3 is 16 amino acids long. Deletions cut 2 bases from V and 2 bases from J, with 15 bases between. Looked up from germline, CDR1 is LGHDT and CDR2 is YNNKEL (reference sequence). CDR3 nucleotide sequence: TGTGCCAGCAGCCAAAGCGAGACGGGACACAACACTGAAGCTTTCTTT. Its translation: CASSQSETGHNTEAFF.